The entry below gives a single TCR beta chain sequence along with its context. Its antigen is still unknown. Germline CDR1 DFQATT, CDR2 SNEGSKA (reference sequence). This CDR3 contains 13 residues. The ends were cut back, 1 base at V and 3 bases at J, with 10 bases in the middle. TCR alpha and TCR beta cDNA libraries with sample barcodes and UMIs came from 5'RACE using constant-segment primers. In TCRdb, the 5' RACE reads were re-called with MiXCR into one record per CDR3 protein. Of 580,000 or so distinct CDR3 sequences in the sample, 17% are singletons; the top ten hold around 7.8%. These data are taken from a study of T-cell memory formation after mild COVID-19. At the level of the study: Across donors, TCR clusters were largely donor specific.

Study-wide results and limits: Cross-reactive memory seemingly joined, as some responding clones were found in pre-infection memory. There was a balanced CD4/CD8 profile in clones contracting day 15 to 85, and later expanders leaned CD4+.

Sequencing used PBMCs or a T cell subset sorted from them (not recorded which). This TCR was recovered from an adult woman who had mild COVID-19 (a few samples of this study predate the infection). Cell type and time point are not known. The chain combines TRBV20-1 with TRBJ2-7; D is unresolved. This chain's CDR3 is CSARGNPDYEQYF. CDR3 nucleotides: TGCAGTGCTAGAGGCAACCCCGACTACGAGCAGTACTTC.